What follows are 16 T cell receptor beta chains derived from one specimen sequenced in a study of cytomegalovirus exposure and HLA in healthy donors. The PCR made use of 60 Vbeta and 13 Jbeta primers. Here immunoSEQ multiplex PCR was the method, and the copy in TCRdb shows in-frame clones only, minus some. Here the sample spans over 100,000 clones, around four fifths being singletons. Sequenced sample: PBMCs. All receptors come from a male donor in good health and CMV-seronegative.

The chain employs TRBV6-5 and TRBJ2-1; 8 bases align to TRBD1. The germline gives CDR1 MNHEY, CDR2 SVGAGI. The ends lost 11 bases at V and 2 bases at J; junction bases unmatched: 5. There are 13 residues in the CDR3. CDR3 residues: CAGGQGPYNEQFF. In DNA form, the CDR3 reads TGTGCCGGAGGACAGGGCCCCTACAATGAGCAGTTCTTC.

The chain employs TRBV2 and TRBJ1-6, with D perhaps TRBD1 (6 bases). The CDR3 runs to 14 residues. Per the germline V gene, CDR1 is SNHLY and CDR2 is FYNNEI. With 6 bases removed from V and 7 bases from J, the gap between germline ends came to 13 bases. CDR3 coding DNA: TGTGCCAGCAGCCCGGGACAATGGAATTCACCCCTCCACTTT. This sequence encodes CASSPGQWNSPLHF.

The V gene is TRBV6-5, the J gene TRBJ1-2, with D perhaps matching TRBD1 (6 bases). The CDR3 runs 14 residues. The germline V gene encodes CDR1 MNHEY and CDR2 SVGAGI. The germline V and J ends were trimmed by 5 bases and 2 bases, with 12 bases remaining between them. The chain's CDR3 is CASSLRTENYGYTF. The CDR3 DNA reads as TGTGCCAGCAGTCTTAGGACAGAAAACTATGGCTACACCTTC.

The rearrangement links TRBV9 to TRBJ2-3; 8 nucleotides align to TRBD2. This CDR3 is built from 18 residues. Losses at the gene ends were 4 bases for V and 0 bases for J; bases not matched to a gene: 13. The germline V gene has CDR1 SGDLS and CDR2 YYNGEE. The CDR3 region has the DNA TGTGCCAGCAGCACCACGCCGGCTAGCGGGTCTAGCACAGATACGCAGTATTTT. Translating it yields CASSTTPASGSSTDTQYF.

This clone was found once. The chain uses TRBV7-9 and TRBJ2-7; TRBD1 matches at 9 bases. Trimming removed 5 bases from V and 6 bases from J; junction bases left unmatched: 20. From germline, CDR1 is SEHNR and CDR2 FQNEAQ (reference sequence). The CDR3 is made up of 18 amino acids. The CDR3, as DNA: TGTGCCAGCAGCCGACCTGGACAGGGGCCCGGGCCTTTTGGCGAGCAGTACTTC. Its translation is CASSRPGQGPGPFGEQYF.

In this sample, this clone turned up once. The chain recombines TRBV15 with TRBJ1-2; 11 bases line up with TRBD1. CDR3 length: 15 amino acids. V lost 1 base and J lost 4; bases outside the gene matches: 2. The germline V gene encodes CDR1 LNHNV and CDR2 YYDKDF (reference sequence). CDR3 loop: CATSRAGTGGYGYTF. In DNA, the CDR3 is TGTGCCACCAGCAGAGCCGGGACAGGGGGCTATGGCTACACCTTC.

The sample holds one count of this clone. This chain links TRBV7-8 with TRBJ2-1; 10 nucleotides line up with TRBD2. The CDR3 extends over 15 amino acids. Germline assignment: CDR1 SGHVS and CDR2 FQNEAQ. J gave up 7 bases and V 8 bases, and 11 bases lay outside the gene matches. The CDR3: CASGRPAGGRNEQFF. The CDR3 DNA reads TGTGCCAGCGGACGGCCAGCGGGGGGGCGGAATGAGCAGTTCTTC.

This chain connects TRBV5-6 to TRBJ2-5; D ambiguous. CDR1 SGHDT and CDR2 YYEEEE come from the germline V gene. The CDR3 spans 12 residues. V was pared by 0 bases and J by 9 bases, with 9 bases between. The CDR3 DNA reads as TGTGCCAGCAGCTTGGAGGAGTTTGCCCAGTACTTC. Its protein product is CASSLEEFAQYF.

V is TRBV30 and J is TRBJ2-2, with TRBD2 as a possible D gene (6 bases). Looked up from germline, CDR1 is GTSNPN and CDR2 is SVGIG (reference sequence). Trimming removed 0 bases from V and 1 base from J, with 9 bases in between. The CDR3 has 15 residues. Written as DNA, the CDR3 is TGTGCCTGGAGTGTATGGCGGGAGAACACCGGGGAGCTGTTTTTT. Translated, it gives CAWSVWRENTGELFF.

The rearrangement links TRBV23-1 to TRBJ1-1; 7 nucleotides align to TRBD1. TRBV23-1 is an open reading frame whose function is uncertain. CDR3 length: 16 amino acids. The trim removed 2 bases at V and 4 bases at J, leaving 10 bases unmatched. Here the CDR3 reads CASSQPKTGKATEAFF. The DNA for the CDR3 is TGCGCCAGCAGTCAACCCAAGACAGGGAAGGCCACTGAAGCTTTCTTT.

CDR3 residues: CASSYGGAEQYF. The DNA for the CDR3 is TGTGCCAGCAGTTACGGGGGCGCCGAGCAGTACTTC. The J gene is TRBJ2-7, the V gene TRBV6-5, with TRBD1 as a possible D gene (6 bases). V lost 2 bases and J lost 6, with 8 bases in between. This CDR3 spans 12 amino acids. Germline values: CDR1 MNHEY, CDR2 SVGAGI.

V and J are TRBV7-2 and TRBJ2-1; tentative D call: TRBD2 (5 bases). CDR3 size: 15 residues. Germline V CDR1 and CDR2: SGHTA, FQGNSA. Trimming left V 1 base short and J 3 bases short, with 10 bases between. CDR3 DNA sequence: TGTGCCAGCAGCTTAGTTCCGGGGAACTACAATGAGCAGTTCTTC. Translation gives CASSLVPGNYNEQFF.

J is TRBJ2-5 and V is TRBV7-9; 11 bases agree with TRBD2. The J call may be mistaken, given a closer DNA end match to TRBJ2-7. CDR1 is SEHNR and CDR2 is FQNEAQ in the germline V gene (reference sequence). The CDR3 contains 16 residues. Here the CDR3 reads CASSSAPSGGTYEQYF. The CDR3 DNA is TGTGCCAGCAGCTCCGCTCCTAGCGGGGGGACCTACGAGCAGTACTTC.

The genes are TRBV7-2 and TRBJ2-1; 8 bases align to TRBD2. CDR1 is SGHTA and CDR2 is FQGNSA in the germline V gene. The CDR3 is 15 residues long. V shed 1 base and J 4 bases; nucleotides not matched to a gene: 3. Here the CDR3 DNA reads TGTGCCAGCAGCTTAGATAGCGGGAAGTACAATGAGCAGTTCTTC. Its protein is CASSLDSGKYNEQFF.

The rearrangement links TRBV12-5 to TRBJ2-3, with a weak D call TRBD2 (5 bases). This CDR3 spans 15 amino acids. Germline loops: CDR1 LGHNT, CDR2 FRNRAP. The V end was cut by 7 bases, the J end by 2 bases, with 16 bases between. CDR3 nucleotides: TGTGCTAGTGCCCCTCTACGGGATTACACAGATACGCAGTATTTT. It encodes CASAPLRDYTDTQYF.

The rearrangement joins TRBV18 to TRBJ2-5, with D unresolved. The J call may not be correct, given that the DNA end is closer to TRBJ2-7. CDR3 size: 13 residues. The germline V gene has CDR1 KGHSH and CDR2 LQKENI. The CDR3 bases are TGTGCCAGCTCACCACCGGCGGTATACGAGCAGTACTTC. This gives the protein CASSPPAVYEQYF.